Included here is one TCR beta chain sequence, with context. The antigen is undetermined. The sample is drawn from a study of cytotoxic CD8 clonotypes in ibrutinib-treated CLL. The data were produced by immunoSEQ multiplex PCR, yet TCRdb's version contains in-frame clones alone and is incomplete. The profile shows about 23,000 clones, around 75% of them singletons. Study-level results: Baseline clonality, above age-matched healthy donor levels, tracked circulating CD8+ T-cell counts. Clonality increased with ibrutinib response but returned toward baseline at progression. With treatment, public clonotypes, which were uncommon, either contracted or remained stable.

Germline loops: CDR1 LNHDA, CDR2 SQIVND (reference sequence). The CDR3 loop spans 14 amino acids. V trimming: 6 bases; J trimming: 7 bases; junction bases outside the gene matches: 7. For TCR beta libraries, roughly 2.2 micrograms of genomic DNA were obtained from cryopreserved PBMCs. This specimen consisted of PBMCs, obtained after 24 months of ibrutinib treatment. This clonotype was sampled from a human donor with chronic lymphocytic leukemia. V is TRBV19 and J is TRBJ1-5; 9 nucleotides line up with TRBD1. CDR3 sequence: CASRAGTGWQPQHF. The CDR3 DNA sequence: TGTGCCAGTAGGGCCGGGACAGGGTGGCAGCCCCAGCATTTT.